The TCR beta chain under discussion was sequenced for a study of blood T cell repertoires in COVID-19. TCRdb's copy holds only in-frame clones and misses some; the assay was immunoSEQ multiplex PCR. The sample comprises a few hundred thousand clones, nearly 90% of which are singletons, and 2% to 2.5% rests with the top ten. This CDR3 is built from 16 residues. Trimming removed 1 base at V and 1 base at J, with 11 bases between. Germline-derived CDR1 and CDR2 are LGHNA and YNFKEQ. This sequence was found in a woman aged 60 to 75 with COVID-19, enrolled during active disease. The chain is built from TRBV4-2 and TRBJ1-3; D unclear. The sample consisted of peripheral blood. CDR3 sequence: CASSQAEDFSGNTIYF. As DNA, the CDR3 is TGTGCCAGCAGCCAAGCCGAGGACTTTTCTGGAAACACCATATATTTT.